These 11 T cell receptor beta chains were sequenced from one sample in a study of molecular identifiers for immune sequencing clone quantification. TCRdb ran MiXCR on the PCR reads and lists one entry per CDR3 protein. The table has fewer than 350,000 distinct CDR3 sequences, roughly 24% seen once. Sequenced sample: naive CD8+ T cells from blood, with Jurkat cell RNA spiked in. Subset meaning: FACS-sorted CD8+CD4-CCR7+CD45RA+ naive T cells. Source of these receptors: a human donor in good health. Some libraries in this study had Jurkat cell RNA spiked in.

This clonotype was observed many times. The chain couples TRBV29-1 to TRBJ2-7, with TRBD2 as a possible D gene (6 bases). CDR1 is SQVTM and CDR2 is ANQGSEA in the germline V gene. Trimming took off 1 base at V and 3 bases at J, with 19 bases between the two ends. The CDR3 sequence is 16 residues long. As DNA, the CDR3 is TGCAGCGTTGAAGGGACCGACCTGGGAGGCGACTACGAGCAGTACTTC. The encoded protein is CSVEGTDLGGDYEQYF.

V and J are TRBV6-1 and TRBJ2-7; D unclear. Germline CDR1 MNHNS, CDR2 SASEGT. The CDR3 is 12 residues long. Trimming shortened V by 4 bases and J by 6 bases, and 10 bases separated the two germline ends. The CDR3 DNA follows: TGTGCCAGCAGTGCGGCCTTACCCGAGCAGTACTTC. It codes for CASSAALPEQYF.

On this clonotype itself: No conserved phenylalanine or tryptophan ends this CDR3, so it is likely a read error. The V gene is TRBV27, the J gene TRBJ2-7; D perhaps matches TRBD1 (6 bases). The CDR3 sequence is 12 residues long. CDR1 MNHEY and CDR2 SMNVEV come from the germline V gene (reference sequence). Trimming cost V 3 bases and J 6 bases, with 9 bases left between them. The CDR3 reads CASSFPRGEQYL. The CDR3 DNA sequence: TGTGCCAGCAGTTTTCCCAGGGGCGAGCAGTACCTC.

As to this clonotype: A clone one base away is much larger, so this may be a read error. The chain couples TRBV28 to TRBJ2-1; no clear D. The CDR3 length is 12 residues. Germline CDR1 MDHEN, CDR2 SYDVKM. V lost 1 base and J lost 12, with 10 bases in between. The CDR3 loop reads CASSLYVYRQFF. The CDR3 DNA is TGTGCCAGCAGTTTATACGTTTATAGGCAGTTCTTC.

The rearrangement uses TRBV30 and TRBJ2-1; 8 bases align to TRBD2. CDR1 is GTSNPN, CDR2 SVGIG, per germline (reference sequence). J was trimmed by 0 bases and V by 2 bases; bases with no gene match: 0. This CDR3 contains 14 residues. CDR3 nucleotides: TGTGCCTGGAGTAGCGGGGGCTCCTACAATGAGCAGTTCTTC. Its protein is CAWSSGGSYNEQFF.

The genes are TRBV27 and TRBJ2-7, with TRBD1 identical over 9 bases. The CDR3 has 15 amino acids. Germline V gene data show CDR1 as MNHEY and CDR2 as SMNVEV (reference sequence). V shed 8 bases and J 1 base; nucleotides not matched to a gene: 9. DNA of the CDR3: TGTGCCAGCGCGCCCGCGGGACAGGGTTCCTACGAGCAGTACTTC. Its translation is CASAPAGQGSYEQYF.

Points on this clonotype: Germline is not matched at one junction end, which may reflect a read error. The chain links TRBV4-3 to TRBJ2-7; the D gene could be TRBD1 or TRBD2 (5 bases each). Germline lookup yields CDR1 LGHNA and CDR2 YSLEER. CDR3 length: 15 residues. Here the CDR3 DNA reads TGCGCCGGCAGCCAAGAATGGGGACGGTTGTACGAGCAGTACTTC. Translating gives CAGSQEWGRLYEQYF.

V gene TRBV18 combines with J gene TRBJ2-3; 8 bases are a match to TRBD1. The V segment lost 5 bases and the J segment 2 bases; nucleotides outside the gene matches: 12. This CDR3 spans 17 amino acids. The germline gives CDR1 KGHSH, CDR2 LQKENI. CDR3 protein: CASSEDRASSDTDTQYF. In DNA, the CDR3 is TGTGCCAGCTCAGAGGACAGGGCCTCATCTGACACAGATACGCAGTATTTT.

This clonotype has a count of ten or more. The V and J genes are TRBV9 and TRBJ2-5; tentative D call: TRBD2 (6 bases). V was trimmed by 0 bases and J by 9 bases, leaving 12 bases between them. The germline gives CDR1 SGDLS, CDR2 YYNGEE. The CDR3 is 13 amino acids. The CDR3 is CASSVVPGGSQYF. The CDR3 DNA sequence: TGTGCCAGCAGCGTAGTCCCTGGGGGGTCCCAGTACTTC.

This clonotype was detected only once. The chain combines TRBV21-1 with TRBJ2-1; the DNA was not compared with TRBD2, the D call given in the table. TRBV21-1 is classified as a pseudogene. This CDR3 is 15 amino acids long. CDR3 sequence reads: CASNEAPTRDDEQFF. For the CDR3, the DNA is TGTGCCAGCAACGAGGCCCCGACCAGGGACGATGAGCAGTTCTTC.

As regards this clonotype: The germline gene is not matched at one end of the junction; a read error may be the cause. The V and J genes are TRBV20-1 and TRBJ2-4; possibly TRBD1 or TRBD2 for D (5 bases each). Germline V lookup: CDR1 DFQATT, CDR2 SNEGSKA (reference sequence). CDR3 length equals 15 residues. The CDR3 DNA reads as TGCAGTGCTAACCCACAGGAGGTAGCCAAAAACATTCTGTACTTC. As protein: CSANPQEVAKNILYF.